The present entry profiles one T cell receptor beta chain with its context. Its antigen is unknown. The length of the CDR3 is 13 residues. CDR1 and CDR2 from the germline V gene are SGHRS and YFSETQ. The V gene lost 0 bases and the J gene lost 8 bases, with 11 bases spanning the gap. TCRdb's copy holds only in-frame clones and misses some; the assay was immunoSEQ multiplex PCR. This sample has about 130,000 clones; about 90% occur once, and the top ten carry nearly 4.5%. These data belong to a study of T cell responses to AZD1222 COVID-19 vaccine. Overall study results and limits: Close to half of spike-specific TCRs reportedly recognize unmutated variant regions. Without day 14 samples, only post-peak T cell repertoires were studied.

The sequencing used peripheral blood, collected on day 0 of MenACWY control vaccination. The receptor was derived from an adult in good health. The chain uses TRBV5-1 and TRBJ1-2; unclear D gene. This CDR3 is CASSLGFGEGYTF. The CDR3 DNA reads TGCGCCAGCAGCTTGGGATTCGGAGAAGGCTACACCTTC.